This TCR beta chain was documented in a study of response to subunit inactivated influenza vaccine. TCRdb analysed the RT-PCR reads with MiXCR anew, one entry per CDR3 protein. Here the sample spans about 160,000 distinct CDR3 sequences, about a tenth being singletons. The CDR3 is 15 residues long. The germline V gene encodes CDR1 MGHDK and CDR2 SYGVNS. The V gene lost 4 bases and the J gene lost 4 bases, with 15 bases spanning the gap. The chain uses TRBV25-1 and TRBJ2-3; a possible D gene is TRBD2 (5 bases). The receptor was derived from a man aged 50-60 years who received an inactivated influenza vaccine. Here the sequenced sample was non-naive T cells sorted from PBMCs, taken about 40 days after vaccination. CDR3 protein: CASSGVSTRSDTQYF. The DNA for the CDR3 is TGTGCCAGCAGTGGAGTTTCAACTAGATCAGATACGCAGTATTTT.